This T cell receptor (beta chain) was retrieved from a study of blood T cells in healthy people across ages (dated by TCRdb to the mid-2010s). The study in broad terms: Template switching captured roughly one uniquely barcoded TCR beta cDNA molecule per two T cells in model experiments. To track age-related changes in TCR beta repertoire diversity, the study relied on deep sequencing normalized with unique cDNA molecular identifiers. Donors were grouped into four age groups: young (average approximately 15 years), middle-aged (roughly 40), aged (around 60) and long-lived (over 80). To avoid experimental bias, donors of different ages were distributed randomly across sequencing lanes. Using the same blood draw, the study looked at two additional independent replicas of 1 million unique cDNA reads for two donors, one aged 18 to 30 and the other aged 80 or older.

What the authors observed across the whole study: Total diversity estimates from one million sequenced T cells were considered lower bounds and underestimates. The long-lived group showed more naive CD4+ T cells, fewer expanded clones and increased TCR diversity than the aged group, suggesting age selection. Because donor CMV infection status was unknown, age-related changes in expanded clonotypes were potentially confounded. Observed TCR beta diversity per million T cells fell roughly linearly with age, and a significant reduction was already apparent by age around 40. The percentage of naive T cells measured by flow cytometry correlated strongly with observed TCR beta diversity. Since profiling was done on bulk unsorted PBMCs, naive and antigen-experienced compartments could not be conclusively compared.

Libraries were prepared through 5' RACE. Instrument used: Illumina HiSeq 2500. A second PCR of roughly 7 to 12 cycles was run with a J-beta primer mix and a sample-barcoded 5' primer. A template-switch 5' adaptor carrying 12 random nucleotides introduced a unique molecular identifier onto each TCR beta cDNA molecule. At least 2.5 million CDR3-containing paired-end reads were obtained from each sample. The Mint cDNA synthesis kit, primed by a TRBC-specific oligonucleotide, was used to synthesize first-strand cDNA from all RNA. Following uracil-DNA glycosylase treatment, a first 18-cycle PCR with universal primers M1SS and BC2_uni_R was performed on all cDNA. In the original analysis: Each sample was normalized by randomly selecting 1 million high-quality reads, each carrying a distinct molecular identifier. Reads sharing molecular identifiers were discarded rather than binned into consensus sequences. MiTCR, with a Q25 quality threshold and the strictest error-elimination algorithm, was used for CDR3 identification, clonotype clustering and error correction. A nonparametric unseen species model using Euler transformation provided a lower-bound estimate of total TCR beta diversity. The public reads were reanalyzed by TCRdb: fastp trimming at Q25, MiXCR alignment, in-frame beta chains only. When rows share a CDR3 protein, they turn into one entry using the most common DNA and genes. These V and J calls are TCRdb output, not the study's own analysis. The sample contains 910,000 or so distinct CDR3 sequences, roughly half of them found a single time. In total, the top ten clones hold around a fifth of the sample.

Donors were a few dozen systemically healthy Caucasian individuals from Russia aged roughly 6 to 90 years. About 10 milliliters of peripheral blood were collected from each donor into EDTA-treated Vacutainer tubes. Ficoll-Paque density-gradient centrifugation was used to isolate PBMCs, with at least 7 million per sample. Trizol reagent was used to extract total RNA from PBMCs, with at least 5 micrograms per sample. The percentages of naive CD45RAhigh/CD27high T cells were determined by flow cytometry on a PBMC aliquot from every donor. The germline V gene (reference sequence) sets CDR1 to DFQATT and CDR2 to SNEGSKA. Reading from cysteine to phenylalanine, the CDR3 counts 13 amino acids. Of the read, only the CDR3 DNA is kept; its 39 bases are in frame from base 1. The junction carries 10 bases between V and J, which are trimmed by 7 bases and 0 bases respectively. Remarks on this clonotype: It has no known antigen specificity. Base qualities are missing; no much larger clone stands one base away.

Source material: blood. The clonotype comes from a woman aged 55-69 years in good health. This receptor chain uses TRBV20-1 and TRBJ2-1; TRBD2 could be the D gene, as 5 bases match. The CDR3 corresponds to CSGRVPSYNEQFF. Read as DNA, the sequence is TGCAGTGGGCGGGTACCCTCCTACAATGAGCAGTTCTTC.